The clone carrying this T cell receptor (beta chain) has only one observation. This entry is derived from a study of cytomegalovirus exposure and HLA in healthy donors. Here immunoSEQ multiplex PCR was the method, and the copy in TCRdb shows in-frame clones only, minus some. The table has around 250,000 clones, almost 90% seen once. The CDR3 extends over 14 amino acids. Germline V gene lookup returns CDR1 MDHEN and CDR2 SYDVKM. Trimming pared 5 bases from V and 0 bases from J, leaving 10 bases between. The genes are TRBV28 and TRBJ1-1, with D unclear. The clonotype originates from a woman aged 18 to 35 in good health and CMV-seronegative. Input material: PBMCs. The CDR3 DNA reads as TGTGCCAGCAGTCCCCGAGCGGTGAACACTGAAGCTTTCTTT. It yields the protein CASSPRAVNTEAFF. Combining the CDR3 with reference TRBV28 and TRBJ1-1 gives the whole variable domain DVKVTQSSRYLVKRTGEKVFLECVQDMDHENMFWYRQDPGLGLRLIYFSYDVKMKEKGDIPEGYSVSREKKERFSLILESASTNQTSMYLCASSPRAVNTEAFFGQGTRLTVV.